Below, 30 T cell receptor beta chains from the same sample are listed, as sequenced in a study of T cell responses to AZD1222 COVID-19 vaccine. Produced via immunoSEQ multiplex PCR; TCRdb's table is partial and in-frame only. Of about 120,000 clones listed, about 93% were seen once; the top ten hold 4% to 6%. This sample comprised peripheral blood, obtained 28 days after the second AZD1222 dose. The source is an adult who received the AZD1222 COVID-19 vaccine.

The chain links TRBV7-9 to TRBJ1-1; TRBD1 agrees at 9 bases. The germline gives CDR1 SEHNR, CDR2 FQNEAQ (reference sequence). J lost 8 bases, V lost 1 base, and 5 bases had no gene match. The CDR3 length is 14 residues. CDR3 sequence: CASSLVPGTGEAFF. As DNA, the CDR3 is TGTGCCAGCAGCTTAGTCCCCGGGACAGGGGAAGCTTTCTTT.

The V call is TRBV4-3, the J call TRBJ2-3, with D maybe TRBD2 (5 bases). Per germline, CDR1 LGHNA and CDR2 YSLEER. The CDR3 contains 13 residues. With 2 bases removed from V and 6 bases from J, the gap between germline ends came to 9 bases. CDR3 loop: CASSQIPGDTQYF. Here the CDR3 DNA reads TGCGCCAGCAGCCAAATCCCGGGGGATACGCAGTATTTT.

This sequence joins TRBV4-3 and TRBJ1-5, with D possibly TRBD1 on 5 matching bases. V was trimmed by 0 bases and J by 2 bases, leaving 8 bases between them. The CDR3 loop spans 15 amino acids. Germline V gives CDR1 LGHNA, CDR2 YSLEER. This CDR3 reads CASSQDGGGNQPQHF. The CDR3 DNA reads as TGCGCCAGCAGCCAAGATGGGGGAGGCAATCAGCCCCAGCATTTT.

The V and J genes are TRBV7-9 and TRBJ2-1, with 14 nucleotides matching TRBD2. CDR3 length equals 18 residues. Germline CDR1 is SEHNR and CDR2 is FQNEAQ (reference sequence). The ends lost 3 bases at V and 5 bases at J; junction bases unmatched: 9. The CDR3 loop is CASSFDGTSGSGHNEQFF. The CDR3 DNA reads TGTGCCAGCAGCTTTGACGGGACTAGCGGGAGCGGCCACAATGAGCAGTTCTTC.

The chain couples TRBV5-1 to TRBJ1-6, with D unresolved. Per the germline V gene, CDR1 is SGHRS and CDR2 is YFSETQ. V dropped 4 bases and J dropped 7 bases, with 15 bases sitting between them. The CDR3 length is 15 residues. Here the CDR3 DNA reads TGCGCCAGCAGCCCTAGTCCCGATTTCAATTCACCCCTCCACTTT. Translated, it gives CASSPSPDFNSPLHF.

The V and J genes are TRBV29-1 and TRBJ1-2; possible D gene TRBD1, 5 bases. Per germline, CDR1 SQVTM and CDR2 ANQGSEA. The CDR3 contains 14 residues. V was clipped by 2 bases and J by 5 bases, with 15 bases between them. CDR3 residues: CSVETGTAVYGYTF. CDR3 DNA: TGCAGCGTTGAAACGGGGACGGCGGTTTATGGCTACACCTTC.

This chain connects TRBV11-2 to TRBJ2-2, with 7 positions matching TRBD1. CDR1 and CDR2 (germline): SGHAT, FQNNGV. The V and J ends lost 5 bases and 7 bases, in that order; junction bases with no gene match: 7. The CDR3 runs 14 residues. This CDR3 is CASSTPTGFGELFF. The CDR3 nucleotides read TGTGCCAGCAGCACACCGACAGGGTTCGGGGAGCTGTTTTTT.

The V and J genes are TRBV28 and TRBJ1-4, with a tentative D call TRBD1 (5 bases). V was trimmed by 4 bases and J by 8 bases, leaving 8 bases between them. There are 12 residues in the CDR3. Germline CDR1 MDHEN, CDR2 SYDVKM. CDR3 sequence: CASSSYREKLFF. The CDR3 bases are TGTGCCAGCAGTTCGTACAGGGAAAAACTGTTTTTT.

The chain recombines TRBV5-4 with TRBJ1-1; D unclear. V was shortened by 4 bases and J by 5 bases, with 15 bases between the two germline ends. The CDR3 covers 14 residues. Germline V CDR1 and CDR2: SGHNT, YYREEE (reference sequence). The CDR3 reads CASSPLGPNTEAFF. The CDR3 region has the DNA TGTGCCAGCAGCCCCCTCGGTCCGAATACTGAAGCTTTCTTT.

The rearrangement links TRBV5-1 to TRBJ2-3; the D is unclear. With 0 bases removed from V and 0 bases from J, the gap between germline ends came to 5 bases. This CDR3 has 14 amino acids. Germline V gene data show CDR1 as SGHRS and CDR2 as YFSETQ. CDR3 nucleotides: TGCGCCAGCAGCTTGGGGCATAGCACAGATACGCAGTATTTT. It encodes CASSLGHSTDTQYF.

This sequence joins TRBV18 and TRBJ1-2; weak D call: TRBD1 (6 bases). This CDR3 comprises 13 residues. V gave up 2 bases and J gave up 4 bases, with 8 bases separating them. Germline V gives CDR1 KGHSH, CDR2 LQKENI. The DNA for the CDR3 is TGTGCCAGCTCACCAAGGGGGAGCTATGGCTACACCTTC. It translates to CASSPRGSYGYTF.

The rearrangement uses TRBV29-1 and TRBJ2-3, with D maybe TRBD1 (5 bases). Trimming cost V 3 bases and J 2 bases, with 12 bases left between them. The germline V gene encodes CDR1 SQVTM and CDR2 ANQGSEA. The CDR3 is 14 residues long. CDR3: CSVEGLQPTDTQYF. The CDR3 nucleotides read TGCAGCGTTGAGGGGCTCCAACCCACAGATACGCAGTATTTT.

The V and J genes are TRBV6-5 and TRBJ2-7, with a possible D match to TRBD1 (7 bases). The length of the CDR3 is 16 residues. Germline V gene sequence: CDR1 MNHEY, CDR2 SVGAGI. Trimming shortened V by 0 bases and J by 9 bases, and 21 bases separated the two germline ends. This CDR3 reads CASSYSYNQGERAQYF. CDR3 nucleotide sequence: TGTGCCAGCAGTTACTCGTATAATCAGGGGGAGCGGGCGCAGTACTTC.

The CDR3 DNA reads TGTGCCAGCAGTTACTCGACAGGGGCCTCCTACGAGCAGTACTTC. Amino acid sequence: CASSYSTGASYEQYF. The chain has TRBV6-2 or TRBV6-3 and TRBJ2-7; 8 bases map to TRBD1. Germline values: CDR1 MNHEY, CDR2 SVGEGT. J lost 0 bases, V lost 0 bases, and 1 base had no gene match. There are 15 residues in the CDR3.

V is TRBV6-5 and J is TRBJ1-2; TRBD1 is a possible D gene (5 bases). The CDR3 covers 13 residues. Germline V lookup: CDR1 MNHEY, CDR2 SVGAGI. V was cut by 6 bases and J by 7 bases, with 15 bases left in between. In nucleotides, the CDR3 is TGTGCCAGCAGAACAAGCAGGGCGGGTGGCTACACCTTC. Translation: CASRTSRAGGYTF.

This clone was counted once. The V and J genes are TRBV9 and TRBJ2-3; D possibly matches TRBD1 or TRBD2 (5 bases each). The germline V gene has CDR1 SGDLS and CDR2 YYNGEE. V was clipped by 3 bases and J by 0 bases, with 11 bases between them. This CDR3 comprises 15 residues. In DNA, the CDR3 is TGTGCCAGCAGCGGTTGGGACGGAAGCACAGATACGCAGTATTTT. Translation gives CASSGWDGSTDTQYF.

The J gene is TRBJ2-7, the V gene TRBV29-1, with TRBD1 matching 7 bases. V shed 0 bases and J 2 bases; nucleotides not matched to a gene: 7. The CDR3 consists of 15 residues. CDR1 is SQVTM, CDR2 ANQGSEA, per germline. The CDR3 DNA sequence: TGCAGCGTTGAAGACCGGACAGGCGCCCCCTACGAGCAGTACTTC. Protein: CSVEDRTGAPYEQYF.

The chain links TRBV10-3 to TRBJ2-7, with 9 bases lining up with TRBD1. V trimming: 7 bases; J trimming: 3 bases; junction bases outside the gene matches: 10. CDR1 and CDR2 from the germline V gene are ENHRY and SYGVKD. CDR3 length: 15 amino acids. The CDR3 loop is CAINSPGQGFYEQYF. CDR3 nucleotides: TGTGCCATCAACTCACCGGGACAGGGTTTCTACGAGCAGTACTTC.

V and J are TRBV7-2 and TRBJ1-2; D not certain. The CDR3 is made up of 14 amino acids. V was trimmed by 2 bases and J by 4 bases, leaving 11 bases between them. Germline CDR1 reads SGHTA; CDR2 reads FQGNSA. CDR3 residues: CASSLIGRSYGYTF. The CDR3 coding sequence is TGTGCCAGCAGCTTAATAGGGAGAAGCTATGGCTACACCTTC. Full variable domain (outside the CDR3, taken from reference TRBV7-2 and TRBJ1-2): GAGVSQSPSNKVTEKGKDVELRCDPISGHTALYWYRQSLGQGLEFLIYFQGNSAPDKSGLPSDRFSAERTGGSVSTLTIQRTQQEDSAVYLCASSLIGRSYGYTFGSGTRLTVV.

The gene calls are TRBV19 and TRBJ1-1; 7 nucleotides agree with TRBD1. The CDR3 length is 13 residues. Losses at the gene ends were 9 bases for V and 1 base for J; bases not matched to a gene: 5. CDR1 and CDR2 (germline): LNHDA, SQIVND (reference sequence). As DNA, the CDR3 is TGTGCCAGCCGGGACAGAGCGAACACTGAAGCTTTCTTT. Translation gives CASRDRANTEAFF.

The chain carries TRBV27 and TRBJ2-1; 9 nucleotides agree with TRBD2. Germline CDR1 and CDR2: MNHEY and SMNVEV (reference sequence). This CDR3 contains 15 residues. V trimming: 2 bases; J trimming: 6 bases; junction bases outside the gene matches: 5. The CDR3 loop reads CASSLIAGAVNEQFF. CDR3 nucleotides: TGTGCCAGCAGTTTAATAGCGGGAGCGGTCAATGAGCAGTTCTTC.

The chain employs TRBV5-6 and TRBJ1-4; D may be TRBD1 (6 bases). Germline V gene data show CDR1 as SGHDT and CDR2 as YYEEEE. Deletions cut 0 bases from V and 8 bases from J, with 8 bases between. The CDR3 loop spans 13 amino acids. This chain's CDR3 is CASSLDREEKLFF. As DNA, the CDR3 is TGTGCCAGCAGCTTGGACAGGGAAGAAAAACTGTTTTTT.

The rearrangement uses TRBV27 and TRBJ1-2, with a possible D match to TRBD1 (6 bases). The germline CDR1 and CDR2 sequences are MNHEY and SMNVEV (reference sequence). V shed 6 bases and J shed 4 bases, with 15 bases lying between them. This CDR3 spans 14 amino acids. The CDR3 spells CASSLGQIGYGYTF. The CDR3 DNA reads as TGTGCCAGCAGCCTCGGACAGATCGGCTATGGCTACACCTTC.

The chain combines TRBV2 with TRBJ1-5; possible D gene TRBD1, 5 bases. Germline-derived CDR1 and CDR2 are SNHLY and FYNNEI. This CDR3 has 14 amino acids. V was cut by 7 bases and J by 7 bases, with 17 bases left in between. CDR3 in DNA: TGTGCCAGCATGGACACTTCGACTGACCAGCCCCAGCATTTT. It codes for CASMDTSTDQPQHF.

This chain links TRBV7-2 with TRBJ2-2; D not certain. There are 14 residues in the CDR3. V lost 5 bases to trimming and J lost 5 bases, with 12 bases between them. Germline V gives CDR1 SGHTA, CDR2 FQGNSA. CDR3 bases: TGTGCCAGCAGCCACCCGGACCCGACCGGGGAGCTGTTTTTT. The encoded protein is CASSHPDPTGELFF.

The chain combines TRBV5-6 with TRBJ2-2; D might be TRBD2 (6 bases). Germline V gives CDR1 SGHDT, CDR2 YYEEEE. The CDR3 is 14 amino acids. The V end lost 4 bases, the J end lost 7 bases, and 14 bases lay between the germline ends. CDR3 sequence reads: CASSRSGGVGELFF. In DNA form, the CDR3 reads TGTGCCAGCAGCCGGAGCGGAGGGGTCGGGGAGCTGTTTTTT.

This chain uses TRBV4-3 with TRBJ2-3; a possible D gene is TRBD2 (6 bases). CDR3 size: 13 residues. Germline loops: CDR1 LGHNA, CDR2 YSLEER. Trimming cost V 3 bases and J 6 bases, with 10 bases left between them. The CDR3 loop is CASSHSRGDTQYF. CDR3 nucleotides: TGCGCCAGCAGCCACTCACGGGGGGATACGCAGTATTTT.

This chain links TRBV3-1 (or the pseudogene TRBV3-2) with TRBJ1-2; possible D gene TRBD1, 5 bases. The CDR3 is 13 residues long. Germline V gives CDR1 LGHDT, CDR2 YNNKEL (reference sequence). Trimming stripped 3 bases from V and 7 bases from J, with 12 bases between. The CDR3 sequence is CASSQGQLLGYTF. Here the CDR3 DNA reads TGTGCCAGCAGCCAGGGGCAGCTCCTTGGCTACACCTTC.

This chain connects TRBV29-1 to TRBJ2-1; 9 nucleotides align to TRBD1. The CDR3 has 14 amino acids. The J segment lost 6 bases and the V segment lost 7 bases, leaving 10 bases of the junction unmatched. CDR1 SQVTM and CDR2 ANQGSEA come from the germline V gene. The CDR3 is CSGTGQGFFNEQFF. The CDR3 DNA is TGCAGCGGGACGGGACAGGGATTCTTCAATGAGCAGTTCTTC.

This clone showed up just once. This chain connects TRBV5-8 to TRBJ2-3, with a tentative D call TRBD2 (6 bases). CDR3 length: 15 residues. V shed 3 bases and J shed 0 bases, with 11 bases lying between them. Germline V gene data show CDR1 as SGHTS and CDR2 as YDEGEE. The CDR3 DNA is TGTGCCAGCAGCTGGAGACGGGGGAGCACAGATACGCAGTATTTT. Translated, it gives CASSWRRGSTDTQYF.